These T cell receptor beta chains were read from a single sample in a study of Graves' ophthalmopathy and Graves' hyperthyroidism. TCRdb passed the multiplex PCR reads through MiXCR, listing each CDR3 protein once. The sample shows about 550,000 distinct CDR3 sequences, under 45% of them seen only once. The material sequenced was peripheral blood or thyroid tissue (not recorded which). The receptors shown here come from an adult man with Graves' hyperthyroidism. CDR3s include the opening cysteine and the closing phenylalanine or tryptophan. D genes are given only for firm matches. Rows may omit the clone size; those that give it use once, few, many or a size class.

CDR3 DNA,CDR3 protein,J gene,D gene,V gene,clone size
TGCGCCAGCAGCTTGGACGGCGGGGGAGTAACAGATACGCAGTATTTT,CASSLDGGGVTDTQYF,TRBJ2-3,TRBD2,TRBV5-1,once
TGCAGCGTTGGAACCGGGACAGCATACGAGCAGTACTTC,CSVGTGTAYEQYF,TRBJ2-7,TRBD1,TRBV29-1,NA
TGTGCCAGTAGTGTGACTAGCGGGAGCGGTGAGCAGTTCTTC,CASSVTSGSGEQFF,TRBJ2-1,TRBD2,TRBV19,NA
TGTGCCAGCAGCGCGGACAGTTGGGAGACCCAGTACTTC,CASSADSWETQYF,TRBJ2-5,NA,TRBV7-9,many
TGTGCCAGCAGCCAAGGGATAGGGGGTCTTGCCTACGAGCAGTACTTC,CASSQGIGGLAYEQYF,TRBJ2-7,NA,TRBV7-9,NA
TGTGCCACCAGCAGAGGGCAGGGGGCCAGTCAGCCCCAGCATTTT,CATSRGQGASQPQHF,TRBJ1-5,TRBD1,TRBV15,many
TGCGCCAGCAGCCGCGGACAGAGCAGTGGCCAAGAGACCCAGTACTTC,CASSRGQSSGQETQYF,TRBJ2-5,NA,TRBV4-1,NA
TGCAGTGCGAGGCTTGTGGGTGGTACCGGGGAGCTGTTTTTT,CSARLVGGTGELFF,TRBJ2-2,NA,TRBV20-1,many
TGTGCCAGCAGAGACCGGGACAGGGGTAATGAAAAACTGTTTTTT,CASRDRDRGNEKLFF,TRBJ1-4,TRBD1,TRBV10-3,few
TGTGCCAGCAGCCAGGGACTAGCGGAGGACGGGCAGTACTTC,CASSQGLAEDGQYF,TRBJ2-7,TRBD2,TRBV7-6,many
TGTGCCAGCACCTCCTCCGGCGGGTACTATGGCTACACCTTC,CASTSSGGYYGYTF,TRBJ1-2,NA,TRBV28,many
TGTGCCAGCTCACCCGGGACTTCAGAGACCCAGTACTTC,CASSPGTSETQYF,TRBJ2-5,NA,TRBV7-9,NA
TGTGCCAGCAGCCCGCGATACGAGCAGTACTTC,CASSPRYEQYF,TRBJ2-7,NA,TRBV7-9,many
TGTGCCAGCAGCTTTACTCCGGGACAGGGGGCCGGGGAGCTGTTTTTT,CASSFTPGQGAGELFF,TRBJ2-2,TRBD1,TRBV7-9,many
TGCAGTGCTAGAATTCAGGGGGCTAGATCGGCAACATATGGCTACACCTTC,CSARIQGARSATYGYTF,TRBJ1-2,TRBD1,TRBV20-1,many
TGTGCCAGCAGCACCTCTAGCGGGGGGGAGGGCAATGAGCAGTTCTTC,CASSTSSGGEGNEQFF,TRBJ2-1,TRBD2,TRBV7-9,few
TGCAGTGCTAGACCCCGACTAGCGAGGGAGACCCAGTACTTC,CSARPRLARETQYF,TRBJ2-5,TRBD2,TRBV20-1,NA
TGTGCCAGCAGTTTATTTCGGTGGAGTACCCACTCTGGGGCCAACGTCCTGACTTTC,CASSLFRWSTHSGANVLTF,TRBJ2-6,NA,TRBV25-1,NA
TGTGCCAGCAGTCGCGGGAGTCGGGATACGCAGTACTTC,CASSRGSRDTQYF,TRBJ2-5,TRBD2,TRBV2,NA
TGCAGCGCCAAGGGACAGGGGGCGAACACTGAAGCTTTCTTT,CSAKGQGANTEAFF,TRBJ1-1,TRBD1,TRBV29-1,NA
TGTGCCAGCAGCCAAGGGACAGGGGGTAGGTACGAGCAGTACTTC,CASSQGTGGRYEQYF,TRBJ2-7,TRBD1,TRBV9,many
TGTGCCAGCGACGGAGTCTTGAACACTGAAGCTTTCTTT,CASDGVLNTEAFF,TRBJ1-1,NA,TRBV2,many
TGTGCCTGGAGTTTGGGCAGGGGGACTGAAGCTTTCTTT,CAWSLGRGTEAFF,TRBJ1-1,TRBD1,TRBV30,few
TGCAGCGTTGAAGAAACAGGGGGCTCTGGGGCCAACGTCCTGACTTTC,CSVEETGGSGANVLTF,TRBJ2-6,TRBD1,TRBV29-1,many
TGCGCCAGCAGCTTGGTAGGGGGACCTAGCGGGAGCAATGAGCAGTTCTTC,CASSLVGGPSGSNEQFF,TRBJ2-1,TRBD2,TRBV5-1,NA
TGCAGCGTTGAAGACCCCGGGGGGGGGCTAACCCAGTACTTC,CSVEDPGGGLTQYF,TRBJ2-5,TRBD2,TRBV29-1,many